This T cell receptor (beta chain) stems from a study of CD4 T cells in relation to SARS-CoV-2 and coronaviruses. Overall study results and limits: Each donor contributed either pre-pandemic or post-infection samples, not both.

CDR3 size: 13 residues. Germline CDR1 is KGHSH and CDR2 is LQKENI. The V gene lost 5 bases and the J gene lost 0 bases, with 7 bases spanning the gap. Method: immunoSEQ multiplex PCR; TCRdb's copy keeps in-frame clones and lacks some. The sample lists roughly 41,000 clones, 82% occurring once. Of note for this clone: Its cognate antigen is unknown.

The chain employs TRBV18 and TRBJ1-1; D not resolved. Sequenced input: naive CD4+ T cells from PBMCs, cultured in vitro. Subset in this sample: naive CD4+ T cells isolated by negative enrichment. This sequence was found in an adult with COVID-19. The CDR3 DNA sequence: TGTGCCAGCTCAGACATAGTGAACACTGAAGCTTTCTTT. Translation: CASSDIVNTEAFF.